This entry is about one TCR beta chain. No antigen is known for it. No base-level quality is on record; no much larger clone is a single base apart. These data belong to a study of T cell clones after liver transplantation (dated by TCRdb to between 2018 and 2020). In the study overall: Samples were obtained from ITN030ST, a randomized trial in which withdrawal of immunosuppression was attempted within 2 years of liver transplantation. Donor-reactive T cell clones were identified using TCRbeta sequencing after a pre-transplant mixed lymphocyte reaction and were then followed in post-transplant blood. As an antigen-independent comparator for the donor-reactive sequences, third party-reactive TCRbeta sequences from pre-transplant MLRs were identified as well. Three of the eight recipients were HCV-positive; the others were transplanted for non-autoimmune, non-viral indications. No induction therapy was given to the subjects, and standard immunosuppression was administered until randomization at 12-24 months post-transplant. Tolerance was defined as complete immunosuppression withdrawal for at least one year with no rise in liver enzymes beyond twice the upper limit of normal. Blood samples were taken pre-transplant, pre-randomization before withdrawal, and post-randomization after full withdrawal or failed withdrawal. Of the 8 liver transplant recipients making up the studied cohort, 3 were classified as tolerant and 5 as non-tolerant.

Frozen genomic DNA underwent high-throughput TCRbeta CDR3 sequencing by immunoSEQ, including PCR amplification, mapping, bias correction and internal controls. Per the source publication's procedure: Only productive rearrangements were retained, with each unique TCRbeta sequence defined by its CDR3 nucleotide sequence together with its V and J gene. A sequence counted as donor-reactive only if the sequence showed at least 5-fold expansion in CFSE-low cells compared with unstimulated pre-transplant cells and had a frequency of at least 0.01%. Minimum frequency thresholds were set for each subject on the basis of the unstimulated sample with the lowest template count, so that a detection power of at least 90% was ensured. Jensen-Shannon divergence between the top 1000 TCRbeta sequences post-transplant and pre-transplant was used to measure repertoire turnover. Changes in detection of donor-reactive sequences were assessed with two-sided Fisher's exact tests. The table was pulled from immuneACCESS by TCRdb, which kept in-frame rearrangements only. Such tables lose some clones; where checked, under half of the loss comes from unresolved V genes, and the rest has no known cause. The V and J calls and clone size were taken over from that table, and D and trimming were inferred from the DNA. The sample records 25,000 to 35,000 clones, around 96% of which are singletons. Roughly 26% of the sample is taken by the ten largest.

Thawed unstimulated PBMCs were stained for CD3, CD4 and CD8 and FACS-sorted into CD3+CD4+ and CD3+CD8+ populations. All 8 studied subjects were randomized to withdrawal of immunosuppression. The Qiagen DNeasy Blood and Tissue Kit was used to isolate genomic DNA. The CDR3 runs 15 residues from the cysteine to the phenylalanine. The retained sequence is limited to the CDR3, 45 bases, with the frame set at the first base. Taken from the germline V gene (reference sequence), the CDR1 and CDR2 loops are MNHEY and SMNVEV. V and J are truncated by 1 base and 9 bases respectively, leaving an intervening sequence of 16 bases. The paper as a whole reports these results and caveats: Because allograft tissue specimens were not available, migration of donor-reactive T cells into the graft, rather than deletion, may have occurred. After accounting for repertoire turnover, donor-reactive detection was significantly reduced in 7 of 8 subjects for CD4 and 8 of 8 for CD8. Circulating donor-reactive CD4 TCRbeta sequences fell significantly post-transplant in most of the 8 subjects, irrespective of tolerance or HCV status. Donor-reactive sequences decreased more than third party-reactive sequences, which suggests partial antigen-specific deletion that was not related to withdrawal success. In a couple of subjects, low numbers of available donor cells limited the measurable donor-reactive repertoire. The conclusions were preliminary, being limited by small, heterogeneous patient numbers and by non-standardized post-transplant time points.

Sequencing was performed on CD8+ T cells from blood, taken 12 months after liver transplant. This TCR was recovered from a human patient who received a liver transplant. Where a transplant has occurred, the graft donor may have supplied some of the T cells. The V gene is TRBV27 and the J gene is TRBJ2-1; possibly the D gene is TRBD2, per 6 matching bases. CDR3 reads: CASSLYSGLTGEQFF. Here is the DNA: TGTGCCAGCAGTTTATATAGCGGACTAACGGGTGAGCAGTTCTTC.